This is a list of T cell receptor beta chains from one sample in a study of regulatory T cells in long-lasting Graves disease. TCRdb reanalysed the multiplex PCR reads using MiXCR and keeps one entry per CDR3 protein. The data contain 350,000 to 450,000 distinct CDR3 sequences, around 14% of them singletons. The sample was also linked to a second study, of T cells in Graves' hyperthyroidism and ophthalmopathy.

The sequencing used peripheral blood mononuclear cells (PBMCs), collected at new diagnosis, from a patient treated with antithyroid drugs. All receptors derive from a woman aged 25 to 39 with Graves disease. Both conserved end residues are part of each CDR3. The order of the fields is clone size, V gene, CDR3 length, J gene, D gene, CDR3 protein, CDR3 DNA. D genes are given only for firm matches. The size entry is marked missing in some rows and otherwise reads once, few, many or a size class.

abundance: few; v_gene: TRBV4-1; len: 16; j_gene: TRBJ2-1; d_gene: TRBD2; CDR3aa: CASSHDIAGPPREQFF; CDR3nt: TGCGCCAGCAGCCACGATATAGCGGGGCCCCCTAGAGAGCAGTTCTTC
abundance: NA; v_gene: TRBV19; len: 13; j_gene: TRBJ2-1; d_gene: NA; CDR3aa: CASTAEKGPEQFF; CDR3nt: TGTGCCAGTACGGCGGAAAAGGGTCCTGAGCAGTTCTTC
abundance: many; v_gene: TRBV7-9; len: 13; j_gene: TRBJ1-5; d_gene: NA; CDR3aa: CASSRDINQPQHF; CDR3nt: TGTGCCAGCAGCCGGGACATCAATCAGCCCCAGCATTTT
abundance: many; v_gene: TRBV7-8; len: 15; j_gene: TRBJ1-5; d_gene: NA; CDR3aa: CASSLYRDSTQPQHF; CDR3nt: TGTGCCAGCAGCCTATACCGGGACTCTACGCAGCCCCAGCATTTT
abundance: NA; v_gene: TRBV6-4; len: 14; j_gene: TRBJ1-2; d_gene: NA; CDR3aa: CASSEDATDYGYTF; CDR3nt: TGTGCCAGCAGTGAGGACGCGACGGACTATGGCTACACCTTC
abundance: few; v_gene: TRBV7-8; len: 16; j_gene: TRBJ2-5; d_gene: NA; CDR3aa: CASSPVKDLYQETQYF; CDR3nt: TGTGCCAGCAGCCCCGTGAAGGATCTGTACCAAGAGACCCAGTACTTC
abundance: many; v_gene: TRBV5-1; len: 14; j_gene: TRBJ2-7; d_gene: NA; CDR3aa: CASSLANSRDEQYF; CDR3nt: TGCGCCAGCAGCTTGGCAAACTCACGTGACGAGCAGTACTTC
abundance: many; v_gene: TRBV12-3/TRBV12-4; len: 15; j_gene: TRBJ1-5; d_gene: NA; CDR3aa: CASSLEVTANQPQHF; CDR3nt: TGTGCCAGCAGTTTAGAGGTGACGGCAAATCAGCCCCAGCATTTT
abundance: many; v_gene: TRBV3-1; len: 12; j_gene: TRBJ2-5; d_gene: NA; CDR3aa: CASSQAVTGQYF; CDR3nt: TGTGCCAGCAGCCAAGCCGTAACGGGACAGTACTTC
abundance: NA; v_gene: TRBV12-3/TRBV12-4; len: 13; j_gene: TRBJ1-3; d_gene: NA; CDR3aa: CASCPISGNTIYF; CDR3nt: TGTGCCAGCTGTCCCATCAGCGGAAACACCATATATTTT
abundance: many; v_gene: TRBV2; len: 13; j_gene: TRBJ1-5; d_gene: NA; CDR3aa: CASSLEQNQPQHF; CDR3nt: TGTGCCAGCAGTTTGGAACAGAATCAGCCCCAGCATTTT
abundance: many; v_gene: TRBV11-1; len: 16; j_gene: TRBJ2-1; d_gene: NA; CDR3aa: CASSPVGGGPYNEQFF; CDR3nt: TGTGCCAGCAGCCCAGTCGGGGGTGGCCCCTACAATGAGCAGTTCTTC
abundance: many; v_gene: TRBV18; len: 13; j_gene: TRBJ1-5; d_gene: NA; CDR3aa: CASSPKDNQPQHF; CDR3nt: TGTGCCAGCTCCCCCAAGGACAATCAGCCCCAGCATTTT
abundance: many; v_gene: TRBV6-1; len: 14; j_gene: TRBJ1-5; d_gene: TRBD1; CDR3aa: CASRGQGGNQPQHF; CDR3nt: TGTGCCAGCAGGGGACAGGGAGGCAATCAGCCCCAGCATTTT
abundance: NA; v_gene: TRBV28; len: 13; j_gene: TRBJ2-2; d_gene: NA; CDR3aa: CASRVEPTGELFF; CDR3nt: TGTGCCAGCCGTGTAGAACCGACCGGGGAGCTGTTTTTT
abundance: NA; v_gene: TRBV7-2; len: 16; j_gene: TRBJ2-1; d_gene: TRBD2; CDR3aa: CASSLGSGGSGYEQFF; CDR3nt: TGTGCCAGCAGCTTAGGGTCTGGCGGGAGCGGCTATGAGCAGTTCTTC
abundance: few; v_gene: TRBV13; len: 15; j_gene: TRBJ2-5; d_gene: NA; CDR3aa: CASSLLGTPGETQYF; CDR3nt: TGTGCCAGCAGTCTCCTGGGGACTCCAGGGGAGACCCAGTACTTC
abundance: many; v_gene: TRBV7-8; len: 17; j_gene: TRBJ1-5; d_gene: TRBD1; CDR3aa: CASSWGQGIYSNQPQHF; CDR3nt: TGTGCCAGCAGCTGGGGACAGGGGATTTATAGCAATCAGCCCCAGCATTTT
abundance: NA; v_gene: TRBV27; len: 15; j_gene: TRBJ2-7; d_gene: NA; CDR3aa: CASGVSVDPWIEQYF; CDR3nt: TGTGCCAGCGGAGTTTCCGTAGATCCCTGGATCGAGCAGTACTTC
abundance: NA; v_gene: TRBV6-4; len: 15; j_gene: TRBJ2-3; d_gene: NA; CDR3aa: CASSSTGFSTDTQYF; CDR3nt: TGTGCCAGCAGTTCCACAGGGTTTAGCACAGATACGCAGTATTTT
abundance: many; v_gene: TRBV3-1; len: 16; j_gene: TRBJ2-3; d_gene: NA; CDR3aa: CASSQVGGLVSDTQYF; CDR3nt: TGTGCCAGCAGCCAAGTTGGGGGTTTAGTTTCGGATACGCAGTATTTT
abundance: many; v_gene: TRBV3-1; len: 15; j_gene: TRBJ2-1; d_gene: TRBD2; CDR3aa: CASSQVGGRLNEQFF; CDR3nt: TGTGCCAGCAGCCAAGTCGGCGGGAGACTTAATGAGCAGTTCTTC
abundance: many; v_gene: TRBV7-3; len: 16; j_gene: TRBJ2-2; d_gene: TRBD2; CDR3aa: CASSLRLAGGPGELFF; CDR3nt: TGTGCCAGCAGCTTAAGACTGGCGGGAGGTCCCGGGGAGCTGTTTTTT
abundance: many; v_gene: TRBV3-1; len: 17; j_gene: TRBJ2-3; d_gene: TRBD2; CDR3aa: CASSQEVAGVLTDTQYF; CDR3nt: TGTGCCAGCAGCCAAGAGGTGGCGGGAGTGTTGACAGATACGCAGTATTTT
abundance: few; v_gene: TRBV28; len: 16; j_gene: TRBJ2-5; d_gene: TRBD1; CDR3aa: CASSLWVTTGEETQYF; CDR3nt: TGTGCCAGCAGTTTATGGGTGACGACAGGGGAAGAGACCCAGTACTTC
abundance: many; v_gene: TRBV3-1; len: 18; j_gene: TRBJ2-1; d_gene: TRBD1; CDR3aa: CASSQSDRVGRSYNEQFF; CDR3nt: TGTGCCAGCAGCCAATCGGACAGGGTGGGGCGCTCCTACAATGAGCAGTTCTTC
abundance: many; v_gene: TRBV6-2/TRBV6-3; len: 15; j_gene: TRBJ1-5; d_gene: TRBD1; CDR3aa: CASSSGTGGVQPQHF; CDR3nt: TGTGCCAGCAGTTCCGGGACAGGGGGCGTGCAGCCCCAGCATTTT
abundance: few; v_gene: TRBV12-3/TRBV12-4; len: 15; j_gene: TRBJ2-3; d_gene: NA; CDR3aa: CASSWQPRGTDTQYF; CDR3nt: TGTGCCAGCAGTTGGCAACCAAGAGGCACAGATACGCAGTATTTT
abundance: many; v_gene: TRBV5-5; len: 15; j_gene: TRBJ2-7; d_gene: NA; CDR3aa: CASSLAGASVHEQYF; CDR3nt: TGTGCCAGCAGCTTGGCCGGGGCTAGCGTCCACGAGCAGTACTTC
abundance: few; v_gene: TRBV5-5; len: 14; j_gene: TRBJ2-7; d_gene: NA; CDR3aa: CASSSLTGLNEQYF; CDR3nt: TGTGCCAGCAGCTCCCTAACAGGGCTAAATGAGCAGTACTTC
abundance: many; v_gene: TRBV28; len: 13; j_gene: TRBJ1-6; d_gene: NA; CDR3aa: CASRPGIVSPLHF; CDR3nt: TGTGCCAGCCGCCCAGGGATCGTGTCACCCCTCCACTTT
abundance: NA; v_gene: TRBV18; len: 16; j_gene: TRBJ1-1; d_gene: NA; CDR3aa: CASSPLDREMNTEAFF; CDR3nt: TGTGCCAGCTCACCCTTGGACCGCGAGATGAACACTGAAGCTTTCTTT
abundance: few; v_gene: TRBV24-1; len: 15; j_gene: TRBJ1-2; d_gene: NA; CDR3aa: CATSDRTGGGSGYTF; CDR3nt: TGTGCCACCAGTGATAGAACCGGAGGGGGTAGTGGCTACACCTTC
abundance: NA; v_gene: TRBV19; len: 14; j_gene: TRBJ1-3; d_gene: NA; CDR3aa: CASNIMSSGNTIYF; CDR3nt: TGTGCCAGTAATATCATGAGCTCTGGAAACACCATATATTTT
abundance: many; v_gene: TRBV27; len: 13; j_gene: TRBJ1-2; d_gene: NA; CDR3aa: CASSFDRNYGYTF; CDR3nt: TGTGCCAGCAGTTTTGACAGGAACTATGGCTACACCTTC
abundance: few; v_gene: TRBV2; len: 15; j_gene: TRBJ1-5; d_gene: NA; CDR3aa: CASSPEADSNQPQHF; CDR3nt: TGTGCCAGCAGCCCCGAGGCAGATAGCAATCAGCCCCAGCATTTT
abundance: few; v_gene: TRBV19; len: 10; j_gene: TRBJ1-2; d_gene: NA; CDR3aa: CASKGNGYTF; CDR3nt: TGTGCCAGTAAAGGGAATGGCTACACCTTC
abundance: few; v_gene: TRBV20-1; len: 15; j_gene: TRBJ1-1; d_gene: NA; CDR3aa: CSASAIRAINTEAFF; CDR3nt: TGCAGTGCTAGCGCAATTAGGGCAATAAACACTGAAGCTTTCTTT